These 19 T cell receptor beta chains were sequenced from one sample in a study of blood T cell repertoires in COVID-19. Method: immunoSEQ multiplex PCR; TCRdb's copy keeps in-frame clones and lacks some. The sample contains about 74,000 clones, about nine tenths of which appear only once. The sample comprised peripheral blood. Every receptor here comes from a woman between 45 and 65 years old in a cohort sampled during active COVID-19.

In its sample, this clone was seen once. CDR3 coding DNA: TGTGCCAGCAGCTTGGGGACAGGGGGCATTCAGCCCCAGCATTTT. Protein product: CASSLGTGGIQPQHF. The chain links TRBV7-6 to TRBJ1-5; 12 bases are a match to TRBD1. CDR1 and CDR2 from the germline V gene are SGHVS and FNYEAQ. The V and J ends lost 3 bases and 6 bases, in that order; junction bases with no gene match: 3. The CDR3 runs 15 residues.

This chain joins TRBV6-5 and TRBJ1-1; D call uncertain. The germline V and J ends were trimmed by 6 bases and 1 base, with 15 bases remaining between them. This CDR3 has 15 residues. The germline CDR1 and CDR2 sequences are MNHEY and SVGAGI. CDR3 nucleotides: TGTGCCAGCAGGCAGGCCTTCCTCCAGAACACTGAAGCTTTCTTT. It specifies CASRQAFLQNTEAFF.

The chain joins TRBV19 to TRBJ2-2; 10 bases are shared with TRBD1. The CDR3 is 16 amino acids. Germline values: CDR1 LNHDA, CDR2 SQIVND (reference sequence). With 4 bases clipped from V and 2 bases from J, the junction kept 4 bases outside the gene matches. The chain's CDR3 is CASSKGQGGNTGELFF. The CDR3 DNA reads as TGTGCCAGTAGTAAAGGACAGGGGGGAAACACCGGGGAGCTGTTTTTT.

V gene TRBV5-6 combines with J gene TRBJ2-2; 13 nucleotides align to TRBD2. The V gene's germline CDR1 is SGHDT and CDR2 YYEEEE. With V trimmed by 3 bases and J by 7 bases, 9 bases remained unmatched. This CDR3 is built from 17 residues. CDR3 nucleotide sequence: TGTGCCAGCAGCTCTTCAGGACTAGCGGGAGCTAGCGGGGAGCTGTTTTTT. Translating it yields CASSSSGLAGASGELFF.

This chain links TRBV6-5 with TRBJ1-1; D unclear. The germline V and J ends were trimmed by 4 bases and 1 base, with 7 bases remaining between them. The V gene's germline CDR1 is MNHEY and CDR2 SVGAGI. The CDR3 extends over 13 amino acids. The CDR3, as DNA: TGTGCCAGCAGTTTACACCAGAACACTGAAGCTTTCTTT. Its translation is CASSLHQNTEAFF.

The chain combines TRBV29-1 with TRBJ1-1; D remains ambiguous. Between the trimmed V and J ends, which lost 4 bases and 1 base, there was a span of 7 bases. The CDR3 length is 12 residues. Germline values: CDR1 SQVTM, CDR2 ANQGSEA. The chain's CDR3 is CSVGSGNTEAFF. The DNA for the CDR3 is TGCAGCGTTGGGAGTGGGAACACTGAAGCTTTCTTT.

The chain combines TRBV6-5 with TRBJ2-5; weak D call: TRBD1 (6 bases). The V end was cut by 10 bases, the J end by 2 bases, with 17 bases between. This CDR3 has 14 residues. The germline gives CDR1 MNHEY, CDR2 SVGAGI. The CDR3 protein is CATSSRTEQETQYF. CDR3 DNA sequence: TGTGCCACCAGCAGCAGGACAGAGCAAGAGACCCAGTACTTC.

This clone was detected once. The chain joins TRBV7-8 to TRBJ2-2; D may be TRBD2 (6 bases). Trimming pared 3 bases from V and 1 base from J, leaving 27 bases between. Germline CDR1 SGHVS, CDR2 FQNEAQ. There are 21 residues in the CDR3. CDR3 protein: CASSFETTGGSTSLNTGELFF. CDR3 coding DNA: TGTGCCAGCAGCTTCGAAACAACTGGAGGGAGTACTAGCCTGAACACCGGGGAGCTGTTTTTT.

The chain uses TRBV30 and TRBJ2-1; D remains unclear. Germline V gene data show CDR1 as GTSNPN and CDR2 as SVGIG (reference sequence). The CDR3 sequence is 11 residues long. The V end was cut by 1 base, the J end by 10 bases, with 8 bases between. CDR3 bases: TGTGCCTGGAGTGGAGGAGCGGAGCAGTTCTTC. It is translated as CAWSGGAEQFF.

This clone was recorded only once. The DNA for the CDR3 is TGTGCCACCAGTGATTTCAGGGGAGAGCAGTTCTTC. Protein sequence: CATSDFRGEQFF. The J gene is TRBJ2-1, the V gene TRBV24-1, with a weak D call TRBD1 (6 bases). This CDR3 is 12 amino acids long. V lost 1 base and J 10 bases, leaving 7 bases between the germline ends. CDR1 KGHDR and CDR2 SFDVKD come from the germline V gene.

This chain links TRBV28 with TRBJ1-2, with 8 nucleotides matching TRBD1. Trimming cost V 0 bases and J 5 bases; bases outside gene matches: 5. CDR1 is MDHEN and CDR2 is SYDVKM in the germline V gene. The CDR3 loop spans 15 amino acids. CDR3: CASSLWETGDYGYTF. The CDR3 bases are TGTGCCAGCAGTTTATGGGAGACAGGGGATTATGGCTACACCTTC.

The CDR3 DNA sequence: TGTGCCAGCAGTTTCGGACTTTATAGCAATCAGCCCCAGCATTTT. Protein sequence: CASSFGLYSNQPQHF. V usage is TRBV6-6 and J usage is TRBJ1-5; D call uncertain. Germline V CDR1 and CDR2: MNHNY, SVGAGI (reference sequence). Trimming took 4 bases from V and 0 from J, leaving 10 bases between them. This CDR3 has 15 residues.

The CDR3 nucleotides read TGTGCCAGCAGTTACCGGGAGGGAGGTCAGCCCCAGCATTTT. The encoded protein is CASSYREGGQPQHF. The chain combines TRBV6-5 with TRBJ1-5; D is unresolved. V shed 2 bases and J shed 6 bases, with 11 bases lying between them. CDR1 is MNHEY, CDR2 SVGAGI, per germline. CDR3 length equals 14 residues.

V is TRBV9 and J is TRBJ2-5; no clear D. Trimming removed 4 bases from V and 5 bases from J, with 12 bases in between. Germline V gene lookup returns CDR1 SGDLS and CDR2 YYNGEE. CDR3 length: 13 amino acids. The CDR3 spells CASSSLGWETQYF. DNA for the CDR3: TGTGCCAGCAGCTCTCTAGGTTGGGAGACCCAGTACTTC. Supplemented by reference TRBV9 and TRBJ2-5, the full variable domain reads DSGVTQTPKHLITATGQRVTLRCSPRSGDLSVYWYQQSLDQGLQFLIQYYNGEERAKGNILERFSAQQFPDLHSELNLSSLELGDSALYFCASSSLGWETQYFGPGTRLLVL.

The gene calls are TRBV29-1 and TRBJ2-7; 7 positions agree with TRBD2. CDR1 and CDR2 (germline): SQVTM, ANQGSEA. The J segment lost 6 bases and the V segment lost 7 bases, leaving 15 bases of the junction unmatched. The CDR3 loop spans 14 amino acids. This CDR3 is CSATRSAGVSEQYF. In DNA, the CDR3 is TGCAGCGCAACCCGGTCCGCGGGAGTCTCCGAGCAGTACTTC.

The chain joins TRBV7-9 to TRBJ2-1; 7 bases fit TRBD2. This CDR3 is 15 amino acids long. Per germline, CDR1 SEHNR and CDR2 FQNEAQ (reference sequence). The J segment lost 10 bases and the V segment lost 2 bases, leaving 11 bases of the junction unmatched. CDR3 DNA: TGTGCCAGCAGCTTATCGACTAGCCGAGCAGGCGAGCAGTTCTTC. Translation gives CASSLSTSRAGEQFF.

The chain recombines TRBV7-3 with TRBJ2-1, with D possibly matching TRBD1 (5 bases). Germline values: CDR1 SGHTA, CDR2 FQGTGA. V lost 1 base and J 10 bases, leaving 14 bases between the germline ends. This CDR3 has 14 residues. As DNA, the CDR3 is TGTGCCAGCAGCTTAAACGGATGGGGCGACGAGCAGTTCTTC. Translation: CASSLNGWGDEQFF.

In its sample, this clone was seen once. This rearrangement joins TRBV28 to TRBJ1-2; D not certain. Trimming shortened V by 8 bases and J by 4 bases, and 11 bases separated the two germline ends. The CDR3 runs 12 residues. Germline CDR1 and CDR2: MDHEN and SYDVKM. The CDR3 DNA sequence: TGTGCCAGCGCTCAGAACCTCTATGGCTACACCTTC. Translating it yields CASAQNLYGYTF.

The V call is TRBV27, the J call TRBJ2-7, with 8 positions matching TRBD1. The trim removed 8 bases at V and 3 bases at J, leaving 6 bases unmatched. The CDR3 is 13 amino acids. Germline V gene sequence: CDR1 MNHEY, CDR2 SMNVEV (reference sequence). The CDR3 DNA follows: TGTGCCAGCGGAGACGGGACAGGCTACGAGCAGTACTTC. This translates into CASGDGTGYEQYF.